This T cell receptor (beta chain) is from a study of CD4 T cell repertoires in COVID-19. Germline CDR1 reads SGHDT; CDR2 reads YYEEEE. The CDR3 is 16 amino acids. The J segment lost 1 base and the V segment lost 1 base, leaving 7 bases of the junction unmatched. No culture step preceded sequencing of the ex vivo isolated memory T cells. Sequenced by immunoSEQ multiplex PCR; TCRdb stores in-frame clones only, minus some. The sample shows more than 65,000 clones, roughly four fifths of them seen only once. The material was CD4+ T cells from peripheral blood, obtained after recovery from COVID-19. This clonotype was sampled from a human donor who had COVID-19. The rearrangement links TRBV5-6 to TRBJ2-5, with 7 bases fitting TRBD2. CDR3 coding DNA: TGTGCCAGCAGCTTGTTTGGGGAGGGGCCCCAAGAGACCCAGTACTTC. Protein product: CASSLFGEGPQETQYF.